This TCR beta chain was profiled in a study of blood T cell repertoires in COVID-19. Study-wide context: Sites in the United States, Italy and Spain provided acute and convalescent COVID-19 samples. PBMCs, B-cell-depleted T cells, or T cells provided the cDNA or gDNA that made up the material.

Germline values: CDR1 SNHLY, CDR2 FYNNEI. The CDR3 covers 14 residues. Trimming removed 6 bases from V and 6 bases from J, with 14 bases in between. The Seattle site enrolled patients during active infection and followed them longitudinally. Authors' analysis steps: Cell counts per sample came from amplifying reference gene primers. Using immunoSEQ multiplex PCR, the repertoire was profiled, and TCRdb retains in-frame clones only, with some absent. That table is the source of V, J and clone size, and D and trimming were worked out from the DNA. The sample lists under 200,000 clones; approximately 81% were seen once.

The sequencing sample was made of peripheral blood. J is TRBJ2-2 and V is TRBV2, with D possibly matching TRBD1 (6 bases). This receptor was taken from a woman in her 70s with COVID-19, enrolled during active disease. The CDR3 region is CASRPGDLPGELFF. CDR3 bases: TGTGCCAGCAGACCAGGGGACCTCCCCGGGGAGCTGTTTTTT.